This TCR beta chain originates from a study of response to subunit inactivated influenza vaccine. General study points: Researchers suggested that each seasonal influenza vaccination recruits few new T cells.

TCRdb reprocessed the RT-PCR reads via MiXCR and lists one record per CDR3 protein. This table holds some 600,000 distinct CDR3 sequences, about 15% found once. The V gene lost 1 base and the J gene lost 0 bases, with 10 bases spanning the gap. Germline CDR1 LGHDT, CDR2 YNNKEL (reference sequence). CDR3 length equals 15 residues. This clonotype was observed a handful of times. Antigen unknown. Sequencing used PBMCs from blood, obtained around 15 days before vaccination. The sequence derives from a man aged 50 to 60 who received an inactivated influenza vaccine. The rearrangement links TRBV3-1 to TRBJ2-7; D is undetermined. The CDR3 sequence: CASSQGPDGSYEQYF. The CDR3, as DNA: TGTGCCAGCAGCCAAGGCCCGGACGGCTCCTACGAGCAGTACTTC.